One sample yielded the 26 T cell receptor beta chains listed below, sequenced in a study of control samples from healthy donors and cancer patients. Generated by immunoSEQ multiplex PCR, the TCRdb table keeps only in-frame clones and is missing some. This sample has under 300,000 clones, with about 80% found just once. Sequencing was carried out using PBMCs. These receptors were obtained from an older woman with lung cancer.

This chain connects TRBV13 to TRBJ2-2, with 9 bases aligning to TRBD1. J was trimmed by 4 bases and V by 0 bases; bases with no gene match: 12. There are 19 residues in the CDR3. Germline V gives CDR1 PRHDT, CDR2 FYEKMQ (reference sequence). The CDR3 sequence: CASSLGLGGQGGTTGELFF. The CDR3 DNA sequence: TGTGCCAGCAGCTTAGGCCTGGGGGGACAGGGAGGAACCACCGGGGAGCTGTTTTTT.

A note on this clone: Its ends do not fully match the called genes, so a read error is possible. V usage is TRBV4-1 and J usage is TRBJ2-1; D could derive from TRBD1 or TRBD2 (6 bases each). This CDR3 contains 15 residues. Germline V CDR1 and CDR2: MGHRA, YSYEKL. The CDR3 loop is CASSQLGGSFNEQFF. In DNA form, the CDR3 reads TGCGCCAGCAGCCAATTGGGGGGCTCCTTCAATGAGCAGTTCTTC.

The rearrangement links TRBV2 to TRBJ1-4, with D unclear. CDR3 size: 15 residues. With 6 bases removed from V and 8 bases from J, the gap between germline ends came to 19 bases. Germline CDR1 reads SNHLY; CDR2 reads FYNNEI. The CDR3 DNA sequence: TGTGCCAGCAGGATTTTCGGGCGGGTTAGCGAAAAACTGTTTTTT. Translated: CASRIFGRVSEKLFF.

This rearrangement joins TRBV3-1 (or the pseudogene TRBV3-2) to TRBJ2-7; 9 bases are shared with TRBD2. The J segment lost 2 bases and the V segment lost 5 bases, leaving 4 bases of the junction unmatched. Germline-derived CDR1 and CDR2 are LGHDT and YNNKEL (reference sequence). There are 14 residues in the CDR3. CDR3: CASSSGTSPYEQYF. The CDR3 DNA sequence: TGTGCCAGCAGCTCCGGGACTAGCCCCTACGAGCAGTACTTC.

This clone has just a few counts. The CDR3 loop is CASGGTGGSPLHF. In nucleotides, the CDR3 is TGTGCCAGCGGCGGGACAGGGGGTTCACCCCTCCACTTT. V usage is TRBV3-1 (or the pseudogene TRBV3-2) and J usage is TRBJ1-6; TRBD1 agrees at 11 bases. The CDR3 sequence is 13 residues long. Trimming removed 8 bases from V and 9 bases from J; junction bases left unmatched: 3. Per the germline V gene, CDR1 is LGHDT and CDR2 is YNNKEL (reference sequence).

The J gene is TRBJ2-7, the V gene TRBV5-1, with no clear D. The germline V gene has CDR1 SGHRS and CDR2 YFSETQ. Trimming left V 0 bases short and J 5 bases short, with 15 bases between. CDR3 length: 15 amino acids. CDR3 sequence (DNA): TGCGCCAGCAGCTTGGCCGCAGGATCTACAAACGAGCAGTACTTC. This codes for CASSLAAGSTNEQYF. Full variable domain (rest looked up from reference TRBV5-1 and TRBJ2-7): KAGVTQTPRYLIKTRGQQVTLSCSPISGHRSVSWYQQTPGQGLQFLFEYFSETQRNKGNFPGRFSGRQFSNSRSEMNVSTLELGDSALYLCASSLAAGSTNEQYFGPGTRLTVT.

This rearrangement joins TRBV5-8 to TRBJ1-5, with TRBD1 matching 8 bases. CDR3 length: 19 amino acids. Germline-derived CDR1 and CDR2 are SGHTS and YDEGEE. V was clipped by 2 bases and J by 0 bases; unmatched bases: 13. CDR3 DNA sequence: TGTGCCAGCAGCTTTGACAGGGGCGGAAGGAGAAATAGCAATCAGCCCCAGCATTTT. Translated: CASSFDRGGRRNSNQPQHF.

This chain links TRBV3-1 (or the pseudogene TRBV3-2) with TRBJ2-5; D gene unclear. V was cut by 1 base and J by 2 bases, with 8 bases left in between. The CDR3 is made up of 14 amino acids. The germline gives CDR1 LGHDT, CDR2 YNNKEL (reference sequence). The CDR3 loop reads CASSQVLEQETQYF. For the CDR3, the DNA is TGTGCCAGCAGCCAAGTGCTAGAACAAGAGACCCAGTACTTC.

The rearrangement joins TRBV25-1 to TRBJ1-1; D remains unclear. Germline CDR1 reads MGHDK; CDR2 reads SYGVNS. Trimming pared 3 bases from V and 5 bases from J, leaving 10 bases between. This CDR3 spans 13 amino acids. This CDR3 reads CASSELGLTEAFF. CDR3 nucleotide sequence: TGTGCCAGCAGTGAGCTGGGGTTGACTGAAGCTTTCTTT.

The rearrangement links TRBV20-1 to TRBJ1-1, with D possibly TRBD1 on 5 matching bases. There are 8 residues in the CDR3. The V gene's germline CDR1 is DFQATT and CDR2 SNEGSKA (reference sequence). The CDR3 DNA sequence: TGCCGGGCAGGGGAAGCTTTCTTT. This codes for CRAGEAFF.

The rearrangement joins TRBV7-3 to TRBJ2-1; 14 nucleotides align to TRBD2. The CDR3 covers 17 residues. Germline trimming cut 2 bases from V and 0 bases from J; bases unmatched to any gene: 0. Germline assignment: CDR1 SGHTA and CDR2 FQGTGA. CDR3 region: CASSLGLAGGSYNEQFF. CDR3 DNA: TGTGCCAGCAGCTTAGGACTAGCGGGGGGCTCCTACAATGAGCAGTTCTTC.

The chain is built from TRBV28 and TRBJ1-1, with D maybe TRBD1 (6 bases). V was cut by 7 bases and J by 8 bases, with 23 bases left in between. The CDR3 runs 15 residues. The germline V gene has CDR1 MDHEN and CDR2 SYDVKM. The DNA of the CDR3 is TGTGCCAGCACTCAGTTTATAACGGACAGATTAGAAGCTTTCTTT. Protein sequence: CASTQFITDRLEAFF.

The chain links TRBV3-1 (or the pseudogene TRBV3-2) to TRBJ1-6, with 7 bases matching TRBD1. V was pared by 4 bases and J by 10 bases, with 7 bases of the junction left unmatched. In germline, CDR1 is LGHDT, CDR2 YNNKEL (reference sequence). The CDR3 covers 14 residues. The CDR3 bases are TGTGCCAGCAGCCCCCAGGGGGGAGGATCACCCCTCCACTTT. It encodes CASSPQGGGSPLHF.

The chain uses TRBV10-2 and TRBJ2-1, with 8 nucleotides matching TRBD2. Germline CDR1 is WSHSY and CDR2 is SAAADI. J gave up 3 bases and V 6 bases, and 1 base lay outside the gene matches. CDR3 size: 13 residues. CDR3 sequence (DNA): TGCGCCAGCAGCGGGACTAGCTACAATGAGCAGTTCTTC. Its translation: CASSGTSYNEQFF.

This chain links TRBV18 with TRBJ1-1, with D possibly TRBD1 on 6 matching bases. The ends were cut back, 2 bases at V and 7 bases at J, with 17 bases in the middle. CDR1 and CDR2 (germline): KGHSH, LQKENI. CDR3 length equals 15 residues. The CDR3 bases are TGTGCCAGCTCACCATCTACCGGGACAAAAAATGAAGCTTTCTTT. Translating it yields CASSPSTGTKNEAFF.

The CDR3 DNA follows: TGTGCCAGCAGTGAAGCCGGCCTTGACTACGAGCAGTACTTC. It codes for CASSEAGLDYEQYF. The rearrangement uses TRBV6-1 and TRBJ2-7; D gene unclear. Germline V CDR1 and CDR2: MNHNS, SASEGT. The CDR3 has 14 residues. V lost 0 bases to trimming and J lost 3 bases, with 9 bases between them.

This sequence joins TRBV5-1 and TRBJ2-3; 8 nucleotides match TRBD2. J gave up 2 bases and V 0 bases, and 8 bases lay outside the gene matches. CDR3 length: 17 residues. Germline CDR1 reads SGHRS; CDR2 reads YFSETQ. CDR3 DNA: TGCGCCAGCAGCTTGGGGGGGAGCGGGGGCCCCACAGATACGCAGTATTTT. Translation: CASSLGGSGGPTDTQYF.

V gene TRBV5-8 combines with J gene TRBJ1-5; no clear D gene. CDR3 size: 15 residues. Per the germline V gene, CDR1 is SGHTS and CDR2 is YDEGEE. The V end was cut by 3 bases, the J end by 9 bases, with 19 bases between. For the CDR3, the DNA is TGTGCCAGCAGCTGGACGGCGGGCCAGGAGTGGCCCCAGCATTTT. This encodes CASSWTAGQEWPQHF.

This CDR3 reads CASSRGGRTYNEQFF. The CDR3 DNA is TGTGCCAGCAGCCGGGGCGGGCGGACCTACAATGAGCAGTTCTTC. V and J are TRBV7-2 and TRBJ2-1; D possibly matches TRBD1 or TRBD2 (5 bases each). V lost 5 bases, J lost 2 bases, and 13 bases lay in between. There are 15 residues in the CDR3. Per the germline V gene, CDR1 is SGHTA and CDR2 is FQGNSA.

The V and J genes are TRBV5-1 and TRBJ1-1, with a tentative D call TRBD1 (6 bases). This CDR3 has 15 residues. CDR1 SGHRS and CDR2 YFSETQ come from the germline V gene. Between the trimmed V and J ends, which lost 3 bases and 1 base, there was a span of 13 bases. CDR3 region: CASSSSGGANTEAFF. CDR3 coding DNA: TGCGCCAGCAGCTCATCGGGGGGCGCGAACACTGAAGCTTTCTTT.

The genes are TRBV5-6 and TRBJ2-1; a possible D gene is TRBD2 (5 bases). The V and J ends lost 3 bases and 4 bases respectively, with 20 bases between them. Germline V CDR1 and CDR2: SGHDT, YYEEEE. The CDR3 length is 17 residues. The CDR3 here is CASSSYRLSAEYNEQFF. The CDR3 DNA follows: TGTGCCAGCAGCTCTTATCGACTATCAGCAGAGTACAATGAGCAGTTCTTC.

The V gene is TRBV28, the J gene TRBJ1-2; 8 bases match TRBD1. The CDR3 has 14 residues. In germline, CDR1 is MDHEN, CDR2 SYDVKM. Trimming removed 7 bases from V and 7 bases from J; junction bases left unmatched: 11. The CDR3 reads CASNIPGGAVGYTF. The CDR3 coding sequence is TGTGCCAGCAACATCCCAGGGGGCGCAGTTGGCTACACCTTC.

The chain has TRBV6-5 and TRBJ2-1; TRBD2 aligns across 8 bases. CDR3 length equals 15 residues. Trimming removed 1 base from V and 5 bases from J; junction bases left unmatched: 4. Germline V lookup: CDR1 MNHEY, CDR2 SVGAGI. In DNA form, the CDR3 reads TGTGCCAGCAGTTACTTGAGGCGGGGGGACAATGAGCAGTTCTTC. This translates into CASSYLRRGDNEQFF.

This clone appeared many times. CDR3 coding DNA: TGCAGTGCTAGTTTACTAGCGGGAGGGATCGCCCACGAGCAGTACTTC. Translation gives CSASLLAGGIAHEQYF. V usage is TRBV20-1 and J usage is TRBJ2-7; 13 nucleotides line up with TRBD2. The CDR3 runs to 16 residues. Germline V gene lookup returns CDR1 DFQATT and CDR2 SNEGSKA (reference sequence). J gave up 5 bases and V 3 bases, and 10 bases lay outside the gene matches.

V and J are TRBV14 and TRBJ1-3; no definite D call. Per germline, CDR1 SGHDN and CDR2 FVKESK. The CDR3 length is 15 residues. The V and J ends lost 5 bases and 0 bases respectively, with 11 bases between them. CDR3 DNA sequence: TGTGCCAGCAGCTTCGACCGCAACTCTGGAAACACCATATATTTT. It specifies CASSFDRNSGNTIYF.

This clone has just one count. The V call is TRBV11-2, the J call TRBJ2-7, with 10 bases lining up with TRBD1. Unmatched junction bases numbered 8, after V lost 5 bases and J lost 4 bases. The CDR3 contains 15 residues. The germline CDR1 and CDR2 sequences are SGHAT and FQNNGV. As DNA, the CDR3 is TGTGCCAGCAGCGCCGGGACAGGGGCGATGTACGAGCAGTACTTC. It specifies CASSAGTGAMYEQYF.